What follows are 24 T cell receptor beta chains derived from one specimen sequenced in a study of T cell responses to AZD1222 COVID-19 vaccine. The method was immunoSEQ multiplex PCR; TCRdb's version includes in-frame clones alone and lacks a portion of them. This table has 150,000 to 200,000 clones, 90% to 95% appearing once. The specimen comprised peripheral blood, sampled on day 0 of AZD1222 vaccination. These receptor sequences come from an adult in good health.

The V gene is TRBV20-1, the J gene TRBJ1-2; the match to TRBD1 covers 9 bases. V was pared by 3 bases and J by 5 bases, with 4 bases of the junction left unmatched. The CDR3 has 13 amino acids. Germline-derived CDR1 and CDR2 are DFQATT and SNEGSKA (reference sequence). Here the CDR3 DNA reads TGCAGTGCTAGTACAGGGGGCTGGTATGGCTACACCTTC. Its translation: CSASTGGWYGYTF.

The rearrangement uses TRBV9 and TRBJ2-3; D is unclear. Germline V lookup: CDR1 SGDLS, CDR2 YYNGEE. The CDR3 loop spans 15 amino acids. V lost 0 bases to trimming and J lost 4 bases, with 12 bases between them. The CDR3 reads CASSVGGLEADTQYF. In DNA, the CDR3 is TGTGCCAGCAGCGTAGGAGGCCTAGAGGCAGATACGCAGTATTTT.

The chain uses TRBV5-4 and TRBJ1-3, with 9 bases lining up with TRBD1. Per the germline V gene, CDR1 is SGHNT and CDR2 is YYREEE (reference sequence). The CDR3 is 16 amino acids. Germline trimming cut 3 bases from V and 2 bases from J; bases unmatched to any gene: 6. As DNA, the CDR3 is TGTGCCAGCAGCTCCATGACAGGGGGAGCTGGAAACACCATATATTTT. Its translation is CASSSMTGGAGNTIYF.

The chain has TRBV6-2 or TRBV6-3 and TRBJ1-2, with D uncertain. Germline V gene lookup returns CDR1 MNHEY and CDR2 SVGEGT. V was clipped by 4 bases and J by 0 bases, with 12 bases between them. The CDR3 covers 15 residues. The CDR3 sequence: CASSLPGWANYGYTF. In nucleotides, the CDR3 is TGTGCCAGCAGTTTGCCTGGCTGGGCTAACTATGGCTACACCTTC.

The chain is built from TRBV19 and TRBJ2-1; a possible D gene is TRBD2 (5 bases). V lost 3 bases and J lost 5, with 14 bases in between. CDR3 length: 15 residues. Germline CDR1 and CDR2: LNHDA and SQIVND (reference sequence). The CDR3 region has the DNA TGTGCCAGTAGTATCTCGGGATTCAACAACAATGAGCAGTTCTTC. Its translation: CASSISGFNNNEQFF.

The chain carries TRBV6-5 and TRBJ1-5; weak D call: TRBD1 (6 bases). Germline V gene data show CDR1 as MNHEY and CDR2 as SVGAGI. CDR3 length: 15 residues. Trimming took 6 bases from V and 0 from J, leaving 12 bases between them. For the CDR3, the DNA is TGTGCCAGCAGGTCGACAGGAGATAGCAATCAGCCCCAGCATTTT. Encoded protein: CASRSTGDSNQPQHF.

Here the CDR3 reads CSVEKTNTEAFF. The CDR3 DNA reads as TGCAGCGTTGAAAAGACGAACACTGAAGCTTTCTTT. V is TRBV29-1 and J is TRBJ1-1, with no clear D. There are 12 residues in the CDR3. In germline, CDR1 is SQVTM, CDR2 ANQGSEA. V dropped 2 bases and J dropped 1 base, with 5 bases sitting between them.

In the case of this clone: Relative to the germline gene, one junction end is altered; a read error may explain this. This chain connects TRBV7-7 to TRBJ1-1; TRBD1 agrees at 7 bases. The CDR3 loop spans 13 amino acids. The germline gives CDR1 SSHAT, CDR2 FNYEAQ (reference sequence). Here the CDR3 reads CASSRDSNTEAFF. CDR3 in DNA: TGTGCTAGCAGCAGGGACAGTAACACTGAAGCTTTCTTT. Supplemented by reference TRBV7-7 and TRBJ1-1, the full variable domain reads GAGVSQSPRYKVTKRGQDVTLRCDPISSHATLYWYQQALGQGPEFLTYFNYEAQPDKSGLPSDRFSAERPEGSISTLTIQRTEQRDSAMYRCASSRDSNTEAFFGQGTRLTVV.

DNA of the CDR3: TGTGCCAGTAGTATAGACCGAGGGATTCTAACCGAGCAGTACTTC. Protein sequence: CASSIDRGILTEQYF. The V gene is TRBV19, the J gene TRBJ2-7, with D possibly matching TRBD2 (5 bases). The CDR3 totals 15 residues. The V and J ends lost 0 bases and 6 bases respectively, with 15 bases between them. CDR1 is LNHDA, CDR2 SQIVND, per germline (reference sequence).

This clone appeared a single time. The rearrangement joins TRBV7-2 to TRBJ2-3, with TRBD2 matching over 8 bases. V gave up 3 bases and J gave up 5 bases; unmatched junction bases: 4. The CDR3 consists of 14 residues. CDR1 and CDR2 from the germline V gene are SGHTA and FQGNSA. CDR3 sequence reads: CASSFGLAGDTQYF. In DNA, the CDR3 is TGTGCCAGCAGCTTTGGTCTAGCGGGAGATACGCAGTATTTT.

The CDR3 bases are TGTGCCAGTAGCGGCAGCAAAAGCAATCAGCCCCAGCATTTT. Translation gives CASSGSKSNQPQHF. This sequence joins TRBV19 and TRBJ1-5; D is undetermined. V was clipped by 6 bases and J by 1 base, with 10 bases between them. The CDR3 is 14 residues long. Per the germline V gene, CDR1 is LNHDA and CDR2 is SQIVND (reference sequence). The variable domain in full, completed from reference TRBV19 and TRBJ1-5, reads DGGITQSPKYLFRKEGQNVTLSCEQNLNHDAMYWYRQDPGQGLRLIYYSQIVNDFQKGDIAEGYSVSREKKESFPLTVTSAQKNPTAFYLCASSGSKSNQPQHFGDGTRLSIL.

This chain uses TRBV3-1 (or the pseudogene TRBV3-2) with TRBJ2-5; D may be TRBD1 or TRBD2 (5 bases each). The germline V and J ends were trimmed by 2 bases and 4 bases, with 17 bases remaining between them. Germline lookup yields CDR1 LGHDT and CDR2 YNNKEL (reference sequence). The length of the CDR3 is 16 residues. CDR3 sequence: CASSQPGLGVGETQYF. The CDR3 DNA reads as TGTGCCAGCAGCCAACCAGGGCTCGGGGTAGGAGAGACCCAGTACTTC.

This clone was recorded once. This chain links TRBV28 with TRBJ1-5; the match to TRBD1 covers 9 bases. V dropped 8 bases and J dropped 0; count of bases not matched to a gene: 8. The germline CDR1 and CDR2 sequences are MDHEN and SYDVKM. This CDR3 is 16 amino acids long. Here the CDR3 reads CASQGQGPSSNQPQHF. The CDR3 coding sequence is TGTGCCAGCCAGGGACAGGGCCCAAGTAGCAATCAGCCCCAGCATTTT.

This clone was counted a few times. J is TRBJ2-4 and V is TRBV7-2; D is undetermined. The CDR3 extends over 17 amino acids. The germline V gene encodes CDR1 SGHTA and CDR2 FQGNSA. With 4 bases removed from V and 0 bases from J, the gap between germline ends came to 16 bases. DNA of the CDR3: TGTGCCAGCAGCTCCCCTTCGGGCGGCCTAGCCAAAAACATTCAGTACTTC. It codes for CASSSPSGGLAKNIQYF.

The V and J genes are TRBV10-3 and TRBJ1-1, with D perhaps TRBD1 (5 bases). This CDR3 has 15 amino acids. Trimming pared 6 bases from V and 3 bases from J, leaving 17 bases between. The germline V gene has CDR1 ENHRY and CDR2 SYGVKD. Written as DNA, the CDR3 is TGTGCCATCAGGCAAATGGGGGGTGCCGACACTGAAGCTTTCTTT. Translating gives CAIRQMGGADTEAFF.

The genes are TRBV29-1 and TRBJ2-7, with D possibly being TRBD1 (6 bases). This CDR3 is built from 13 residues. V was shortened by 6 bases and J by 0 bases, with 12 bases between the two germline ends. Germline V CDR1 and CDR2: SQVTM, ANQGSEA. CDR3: CSVAGQSSYEQYF. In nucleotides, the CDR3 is TGCAGCGTAGCTGGACAGTCCTCCTACGAGCAGTACTTC.

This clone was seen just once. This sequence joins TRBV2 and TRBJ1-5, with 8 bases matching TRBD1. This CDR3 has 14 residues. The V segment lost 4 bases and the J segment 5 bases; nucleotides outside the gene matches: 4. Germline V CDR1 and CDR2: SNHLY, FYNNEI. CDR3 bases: TGTGCCAGCAGTGCAGACAGGGGAGATCAGCCCCAGCATTTT. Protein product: CASSADRGDQPQHF.

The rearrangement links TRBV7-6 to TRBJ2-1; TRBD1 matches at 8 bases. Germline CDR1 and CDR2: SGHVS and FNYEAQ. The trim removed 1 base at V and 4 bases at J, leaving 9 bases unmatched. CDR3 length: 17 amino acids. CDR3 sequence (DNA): TGTGCCAGCAGCTTAGTCTCCGGACAGGGAGTATACAATGAGCAGTTCTTC. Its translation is CASSLVSGQGVYNEQFF.

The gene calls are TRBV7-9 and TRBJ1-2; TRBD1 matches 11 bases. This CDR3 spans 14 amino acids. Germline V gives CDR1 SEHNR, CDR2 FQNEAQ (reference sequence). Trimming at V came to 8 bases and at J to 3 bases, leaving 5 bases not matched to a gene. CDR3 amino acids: CASSGTGGDYGYTF. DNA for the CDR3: TGTGCCAGCTCCGGGACAGGGGGTGACTATGGCTACACCTTC.

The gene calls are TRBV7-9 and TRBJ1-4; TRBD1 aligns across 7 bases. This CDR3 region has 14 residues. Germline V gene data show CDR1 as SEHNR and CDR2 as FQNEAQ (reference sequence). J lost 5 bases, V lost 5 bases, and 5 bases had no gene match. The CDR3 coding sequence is TGTGCCAGCAGCCCGGGACAGTTAAATGAAAAACTGTTTTTT. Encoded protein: CASSPGQLNEKLFF. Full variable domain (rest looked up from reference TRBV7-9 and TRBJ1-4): DTGVSQNPRHKITKRGQNVTFRCDPISEHNRLYWYRQTLGQGPEFLTYFQNEAQLEKSRLLSDRFSAERPKGSFSTLEIQRTEQGDSAMYLCASSPGQLNEKLFFGSGTQLSVL.

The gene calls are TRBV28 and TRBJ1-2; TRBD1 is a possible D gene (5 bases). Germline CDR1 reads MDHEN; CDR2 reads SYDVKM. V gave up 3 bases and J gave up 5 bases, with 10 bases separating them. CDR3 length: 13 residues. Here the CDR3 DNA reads TGTGCCAGCAGTTTGAGGGCAGGGTATGGCTACACCTTC. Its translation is CASSLRAGYGYTF.

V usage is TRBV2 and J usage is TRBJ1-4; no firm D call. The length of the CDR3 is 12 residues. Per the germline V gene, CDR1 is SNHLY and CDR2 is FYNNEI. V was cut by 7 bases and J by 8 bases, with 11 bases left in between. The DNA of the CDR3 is TGTGCCAGCAATAGTGGCCAAGAAAAACTGTTTTTT. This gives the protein CASNSGQEKLFF.

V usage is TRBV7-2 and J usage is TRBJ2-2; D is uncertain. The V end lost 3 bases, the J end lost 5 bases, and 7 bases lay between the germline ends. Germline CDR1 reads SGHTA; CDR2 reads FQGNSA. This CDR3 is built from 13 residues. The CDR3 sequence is CASSLDLTGELFF. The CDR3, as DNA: TGTGCCAGCAGCTTGGACCTTACCGGGGAGCTGTTTTTT.

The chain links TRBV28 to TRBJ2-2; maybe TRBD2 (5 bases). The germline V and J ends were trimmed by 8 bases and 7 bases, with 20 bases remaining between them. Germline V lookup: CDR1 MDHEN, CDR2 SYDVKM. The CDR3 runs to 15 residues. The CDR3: CASRRPLGSVGELFF. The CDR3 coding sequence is TGTGCCAGCCGGAGGCCACTAGGATCCGTCGGGGAGCTGTTTTTT. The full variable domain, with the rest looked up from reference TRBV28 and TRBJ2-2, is DVKVTQSSRYLVKRTGEKVFLECVQDMDHENMFWYRQDPGLGLRLIYFSYDVKMKEKGDIPEGYSVSREKKERFSLILESASTNQTSMYLCASRRPLGSVGELFFGEGSRLTVL.